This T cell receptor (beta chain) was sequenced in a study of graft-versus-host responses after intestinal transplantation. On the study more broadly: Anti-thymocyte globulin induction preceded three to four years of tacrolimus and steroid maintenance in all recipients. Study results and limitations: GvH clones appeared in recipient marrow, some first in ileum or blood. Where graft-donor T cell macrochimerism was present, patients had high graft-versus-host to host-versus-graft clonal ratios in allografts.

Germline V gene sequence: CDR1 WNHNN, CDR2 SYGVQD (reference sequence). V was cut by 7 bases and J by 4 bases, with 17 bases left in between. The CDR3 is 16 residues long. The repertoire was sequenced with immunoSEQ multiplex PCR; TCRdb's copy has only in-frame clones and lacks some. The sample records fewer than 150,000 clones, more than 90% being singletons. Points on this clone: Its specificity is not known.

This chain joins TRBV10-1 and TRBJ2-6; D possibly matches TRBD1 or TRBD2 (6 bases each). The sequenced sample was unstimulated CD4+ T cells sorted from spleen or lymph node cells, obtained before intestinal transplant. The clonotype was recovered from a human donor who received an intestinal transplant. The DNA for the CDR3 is TGCGCCAGCATAAACCTGGGGGGCCTCGGGGCCAACGTCCTGACTTTC. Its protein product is CASINLGGLGANVLTF.